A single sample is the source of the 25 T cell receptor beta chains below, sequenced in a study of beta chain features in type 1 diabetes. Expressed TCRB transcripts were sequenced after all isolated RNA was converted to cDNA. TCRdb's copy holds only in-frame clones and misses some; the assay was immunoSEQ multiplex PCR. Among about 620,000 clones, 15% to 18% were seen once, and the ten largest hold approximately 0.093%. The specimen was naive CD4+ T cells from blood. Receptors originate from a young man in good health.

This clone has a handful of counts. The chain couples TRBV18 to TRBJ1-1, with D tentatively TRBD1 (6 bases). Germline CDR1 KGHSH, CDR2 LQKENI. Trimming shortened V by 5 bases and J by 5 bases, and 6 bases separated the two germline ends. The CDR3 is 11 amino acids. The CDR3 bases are TGTGCCAGCTCAGGGACAACTGAAGCTTTCTTT. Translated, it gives CASSGTTEAFF.

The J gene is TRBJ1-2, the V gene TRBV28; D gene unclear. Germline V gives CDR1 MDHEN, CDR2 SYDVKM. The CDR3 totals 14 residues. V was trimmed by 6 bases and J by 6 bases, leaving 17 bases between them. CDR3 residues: CASSRDTYRNGYTF. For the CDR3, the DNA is TGTGCCAGCAGCCGTGACACCTACCGAAATGGCTACACCTTC.

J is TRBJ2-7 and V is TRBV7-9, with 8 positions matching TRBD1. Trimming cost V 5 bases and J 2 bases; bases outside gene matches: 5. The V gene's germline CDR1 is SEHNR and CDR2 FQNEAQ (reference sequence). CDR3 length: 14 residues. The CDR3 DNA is TGTGCCAGCAGCATACAGGGGGGTCCCTACGAGCAGTACTTC. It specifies CASSIQGGPYEQYF.

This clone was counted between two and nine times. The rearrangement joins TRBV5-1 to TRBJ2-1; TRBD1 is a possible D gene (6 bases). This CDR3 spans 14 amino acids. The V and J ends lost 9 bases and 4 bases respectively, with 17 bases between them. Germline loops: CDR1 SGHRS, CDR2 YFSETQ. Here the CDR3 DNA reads TGCGCCACCAGAGTCACAGGGCTATACAATGAGCAGTTCTTC. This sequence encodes CATRVTGLYNEQFF.

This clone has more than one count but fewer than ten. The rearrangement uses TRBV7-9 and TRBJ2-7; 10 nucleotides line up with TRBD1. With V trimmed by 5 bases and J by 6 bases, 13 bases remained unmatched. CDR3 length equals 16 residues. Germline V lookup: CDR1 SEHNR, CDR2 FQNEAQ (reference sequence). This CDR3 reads CASSPKLRQGASEQYF. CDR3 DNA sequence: TGTGCCAGCAGCCCTAAACTTAGACAGGGGGCAAGCGAGCAGTACTTC.

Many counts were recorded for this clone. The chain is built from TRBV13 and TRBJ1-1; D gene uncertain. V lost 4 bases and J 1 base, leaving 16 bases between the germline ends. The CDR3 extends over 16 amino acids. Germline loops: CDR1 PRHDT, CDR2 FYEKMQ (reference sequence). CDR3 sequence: CASSSPGRVSNTEAFF. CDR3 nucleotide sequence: TGTGCCAGCAGCTCTCCCGGACGGGTTTCGAACACTGAAGCTTTCTTT. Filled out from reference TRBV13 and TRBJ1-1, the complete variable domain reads AAGVIQSPRHLIKEKRETATLKCYPIPRHDTVYWYQQGPGQDPQFLISFYEKMQSDKGSIPDRFSAQQFSDYHSELNMSSLELGDSALYFCASSSPGRVSNTEAFFGQGTRLTVV.

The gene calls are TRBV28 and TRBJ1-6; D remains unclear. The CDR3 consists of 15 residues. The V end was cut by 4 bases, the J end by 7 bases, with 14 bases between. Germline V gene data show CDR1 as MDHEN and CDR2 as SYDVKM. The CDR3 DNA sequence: TGTGCCAGCAGTTCCCGGTGGGAGACCAATTCACCCCTCCACTTT. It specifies CASSSRWETNSPLHF. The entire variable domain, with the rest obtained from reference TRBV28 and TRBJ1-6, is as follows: DVKVTQSSRYLVKRTGEKVFLECVQDMDHENMFWYRQDPGLGLRLIYFSYDVKMKEKGDIPEGYSVSREKKERFSLILESASTNQTSMYLCASSSRWETNSPLHFGNGTRLTVT.

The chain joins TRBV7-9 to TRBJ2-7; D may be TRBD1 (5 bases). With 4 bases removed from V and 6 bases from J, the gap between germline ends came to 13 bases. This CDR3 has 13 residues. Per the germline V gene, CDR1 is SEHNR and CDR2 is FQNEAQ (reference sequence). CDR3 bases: TGTGCCAGCAGCTCCTCAGGGATGTCCGAGCAGTACTTC. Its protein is CASSSSGMSEQYF.

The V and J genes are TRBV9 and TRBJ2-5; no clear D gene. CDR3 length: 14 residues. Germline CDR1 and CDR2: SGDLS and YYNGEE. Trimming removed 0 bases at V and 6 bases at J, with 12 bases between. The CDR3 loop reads CASSVGSGMKTQYF. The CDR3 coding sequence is TGTGCCAGCAGCGTAGGGTCAGGTATGAAGACCCAGTACTTC.

The chain's CDR3 is CASTKARTYGYTF. CDR3 coding DNA: TGTGCCAGCACTAAGGCGAGGACCTATGGCTACACCTTC. The V gene is TRBV6-5, the J gene TRBJ1-2; no clear D. Per germline, CDR1 MNHEY and CDR2 SVGAGI. CDR3 size: 13 residues. V lost 7 bases and J 4 bases, leaving 13 bases between the germline ends.

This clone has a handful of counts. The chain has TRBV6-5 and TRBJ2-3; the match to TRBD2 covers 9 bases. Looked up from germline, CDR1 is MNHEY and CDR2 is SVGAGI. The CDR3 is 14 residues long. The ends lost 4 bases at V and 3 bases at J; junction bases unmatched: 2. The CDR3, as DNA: TGTGCCAGCAGTTTAGGACTAGCGACAGATACGCAGTATTTT. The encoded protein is CASSLGLATDTQYF.

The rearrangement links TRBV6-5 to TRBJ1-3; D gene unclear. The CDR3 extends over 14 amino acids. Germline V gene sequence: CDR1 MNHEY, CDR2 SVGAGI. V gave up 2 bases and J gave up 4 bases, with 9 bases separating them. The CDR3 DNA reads TGTGCCAGCAGTTACAGTGAGACAGGAAACACCATATATTTT. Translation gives CASSYSETGNTIYF.

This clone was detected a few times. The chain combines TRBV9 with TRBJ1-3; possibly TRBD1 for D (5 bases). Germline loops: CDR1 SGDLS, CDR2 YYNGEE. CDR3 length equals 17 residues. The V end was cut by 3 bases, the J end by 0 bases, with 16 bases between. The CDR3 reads CASSARPDSFSGNTIYF. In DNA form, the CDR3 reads TGTGCCAGCAGCGCTCGACCTGACAGTTTCTCTGGAAACACCATATATTTT.

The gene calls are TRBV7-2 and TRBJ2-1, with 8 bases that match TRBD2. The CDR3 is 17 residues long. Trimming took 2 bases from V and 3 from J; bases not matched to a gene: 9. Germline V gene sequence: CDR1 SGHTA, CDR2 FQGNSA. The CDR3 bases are TGTGCCAGCAGCTTATTGTCGGGAGGGCTTGTCTACAATGAGCAGTTCTTC. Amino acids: CASSLLSGGLVYNEQFF.

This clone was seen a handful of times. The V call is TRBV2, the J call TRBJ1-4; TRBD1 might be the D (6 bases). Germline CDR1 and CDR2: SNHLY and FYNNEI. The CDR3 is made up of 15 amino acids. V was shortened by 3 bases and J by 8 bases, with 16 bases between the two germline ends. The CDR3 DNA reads TGTGCCAGCAGTGATCTTACAGGGTCACAGGAAAAACTGTTTTTT. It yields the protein CASSDLTGSQEKLFF.

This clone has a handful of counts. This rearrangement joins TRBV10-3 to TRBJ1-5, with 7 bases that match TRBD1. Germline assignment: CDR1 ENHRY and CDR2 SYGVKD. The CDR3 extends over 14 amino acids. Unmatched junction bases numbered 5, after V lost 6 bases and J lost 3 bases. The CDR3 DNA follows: TGTGCCATCAGCGGGACAGCCATCAATCAGCCCCAGCATTTT. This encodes CAISGTAINQPQHF.

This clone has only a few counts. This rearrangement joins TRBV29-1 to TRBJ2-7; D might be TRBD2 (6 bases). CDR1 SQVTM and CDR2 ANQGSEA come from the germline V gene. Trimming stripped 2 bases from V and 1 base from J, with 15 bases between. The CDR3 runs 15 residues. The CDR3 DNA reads TGCAGCGTTGAACGGGGTTACGGGAGTTCCTACGAGCAGTACTTC. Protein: CSVERGYGSSYEQYF.

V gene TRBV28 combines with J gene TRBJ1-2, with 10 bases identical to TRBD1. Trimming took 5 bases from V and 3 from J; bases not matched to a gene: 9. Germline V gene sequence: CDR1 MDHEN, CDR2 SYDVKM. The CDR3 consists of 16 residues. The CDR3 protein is CASSTTDRGRHYGYTF. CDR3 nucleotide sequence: TGTGCCAGCAGTACGACGGACAGGGGGAGACACTATGGCTACACCTTC.

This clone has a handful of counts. The CDR3 nucleotides are TGTGCCAGCAGCTTATCGCACAGCTTCTACGAGCAGTACTTC. It translates to CASSLSHSFYEQYF. This chain connects TRBV7-2 to TRBJ2-7; D gene uncertain. Per the germline V gene, CDR1 is SGHTA and CDR2 is FQGNSA. The CDR3 spans 14 residues. V shed 2 bases and J shed 3 bases, with 11 bases lying between them.

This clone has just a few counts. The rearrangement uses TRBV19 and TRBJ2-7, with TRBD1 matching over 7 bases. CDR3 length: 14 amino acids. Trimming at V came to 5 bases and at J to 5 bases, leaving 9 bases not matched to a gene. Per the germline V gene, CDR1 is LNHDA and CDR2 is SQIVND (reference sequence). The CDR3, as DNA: TGTGCCAGTAGTCCCCGGGACAGATACCACGAGCAGTACTTC. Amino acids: CASSPRDRYHEQYF.

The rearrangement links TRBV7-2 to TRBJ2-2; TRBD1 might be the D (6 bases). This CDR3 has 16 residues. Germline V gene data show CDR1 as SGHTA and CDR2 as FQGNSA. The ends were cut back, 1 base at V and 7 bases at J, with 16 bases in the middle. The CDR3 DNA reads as TGTGCCAGCAGCTTAGAAGGCAGGGGCTTAGGCGGGGAGCTGTTTTTT. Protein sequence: CASSLEGRGLGGELFF.

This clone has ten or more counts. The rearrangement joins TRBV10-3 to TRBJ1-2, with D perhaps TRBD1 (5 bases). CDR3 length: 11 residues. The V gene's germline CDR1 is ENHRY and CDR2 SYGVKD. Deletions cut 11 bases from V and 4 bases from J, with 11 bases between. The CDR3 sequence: CAGGGVYGYTF. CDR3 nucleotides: TGTGCCGGGGGAGGAGTCTATGGCTACACCTTC.

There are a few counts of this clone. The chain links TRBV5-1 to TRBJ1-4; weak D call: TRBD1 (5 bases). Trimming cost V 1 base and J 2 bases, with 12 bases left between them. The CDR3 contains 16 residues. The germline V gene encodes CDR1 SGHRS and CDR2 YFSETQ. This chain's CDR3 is CASSLQTAGTNEKLFF. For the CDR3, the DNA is TGCGCCAGCAGCTTGCAGACAGCAGGGACTAATGAAAAACTGTTTTTT.

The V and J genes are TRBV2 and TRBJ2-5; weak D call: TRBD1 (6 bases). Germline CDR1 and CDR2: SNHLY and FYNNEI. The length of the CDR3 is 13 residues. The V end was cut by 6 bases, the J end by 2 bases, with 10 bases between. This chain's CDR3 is CASRRTEQETQYF. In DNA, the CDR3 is TGTGCCAGCAGGAGGACAGAACAAGAGACCCAGTACTTC.

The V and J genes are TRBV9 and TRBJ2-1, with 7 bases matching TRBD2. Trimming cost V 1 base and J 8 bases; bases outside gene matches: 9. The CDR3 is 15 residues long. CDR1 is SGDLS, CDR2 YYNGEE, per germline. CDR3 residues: CASSVTSEGKDEQFF. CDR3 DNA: TGTGCCAGCAGCGTAACTAGCGAGGGAAAGGATGAGCAGTTCTTC.